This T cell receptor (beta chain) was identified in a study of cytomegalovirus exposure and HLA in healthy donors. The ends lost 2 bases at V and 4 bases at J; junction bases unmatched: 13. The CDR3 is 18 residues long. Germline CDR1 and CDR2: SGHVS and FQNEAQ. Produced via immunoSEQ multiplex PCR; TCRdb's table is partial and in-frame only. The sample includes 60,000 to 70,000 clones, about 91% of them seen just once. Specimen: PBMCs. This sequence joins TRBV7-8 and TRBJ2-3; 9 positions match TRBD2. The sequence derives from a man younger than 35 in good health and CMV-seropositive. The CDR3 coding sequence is TGTGCCAGCAGCTTATGGGGGGCTAGCGGGATAGGGCCAGATACGCAGTATTTT. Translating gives CASSLWGASGIGPDTQYF.